This T cell receptor beta chain was observed in a study of cytomegalovirus exposure and HLA in healthy donors. Across the whole study: Unique TCRs numbering roughly 85 million, obtained from HLA-typed donors, made up an early data release.

On this clone itself: Antigen unknown.

The V and J ends lost 2 bases and 8 bases, in that order; junction bases with no gene match: 7. Germline V gives CDR1 SNHLY, CDR2 FYNNEI. This CDR3 has 15 residues. Primers: 60 Vbeta forward and 13 Jbeta reverse. The method was immunoSEQ multiplex PCR; TCRdb's version includes in-frame clones alone and lacks a portion of them. Here the sample spans about 160,000 clones, around 76% being singletons. Study-wide results and caveats: Later analysis demonstrated an association between a missense DCLRE1C variant and TCR beta V- and J-gene trimming. Later analysis suggested links between common viral pathogens and several top significant clusters. TCR beta V segments were, for the most part, productive about 87% or about 30% of the time in an earlier analysis.

The sequenced material came from PBMCs. This TCR was recovered from a man between 60 and 75 years old in good health and CMV-seronegative. J is TRBJ2-1 and V is TRBV2, with 9 nucleotides matching TRBD2. The CDR3 DNA is TGTGCCAGCAGTGAACTTACGTCTAGCGGGGATGAGCAGTTCTTC. As protein: CASSELTSSGDEQFF.